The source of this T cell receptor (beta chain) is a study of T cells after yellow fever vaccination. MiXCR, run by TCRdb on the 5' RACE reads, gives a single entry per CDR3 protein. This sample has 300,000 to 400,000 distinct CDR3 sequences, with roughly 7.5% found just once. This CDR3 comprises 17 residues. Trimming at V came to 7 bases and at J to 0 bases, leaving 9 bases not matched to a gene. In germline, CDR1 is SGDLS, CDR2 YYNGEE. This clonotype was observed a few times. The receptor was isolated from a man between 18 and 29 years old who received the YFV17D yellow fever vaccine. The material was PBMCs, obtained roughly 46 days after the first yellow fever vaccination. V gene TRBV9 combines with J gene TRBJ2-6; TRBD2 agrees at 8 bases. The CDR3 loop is CASAGGHRNSGANVLTF. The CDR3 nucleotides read TGTGCCAGCGCGGGGGGACACCGCAACTCTGGGGCCAACGTCCTGACTTTC. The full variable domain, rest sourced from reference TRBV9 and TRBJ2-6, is DSGVTQTPKHLITATGQRVTLRCSPRSGDLSVYWYQQSLDQGLQFLIQYYNGEERAKGNILERFSAQQFPDLHSELNLSSLELGDSALYFCASAGGHRNSGANVLTFGAGSRLTVL.